The rows below give T cell receptor beta chains drawn from one sample of a study of cytomegalovirus exposure and HLA in healthy donors. Assay: immunoSEQ multiplex PCR; the TCRdb copy retains only in-frame clones and omits some. In the table there are just under 95,000 clones, about 83% of which are singletons. Input material: PBMCs. The receptors were sampled from a woman aged 18-35 years in good health and CMV-seropositive. Both conserved end residues are part of each CDR3. D genes are given only for firm matches. The size entry is marked missing in some rows and otherwise reads once, few, many or a size class.

v_gene	j_gene	d_gene	abundance	len	CDR3nt	CDR3aa
TRBV19	TRBJ1-5	.	.	15	TGTGCCAGTACAATTCAAACAGCCCCGTGGCAGCCCCAGCATTTT	CASTIQTAPWQPQHF
TRBV5-1	TRBJ2-5	TRBD2	.	15	TGCGCCAGCAGCTTGGTGTCGGGGGGCCAAGAGACCCAGTACTTC	CASSLVSGGQETQYF
TRBV2	TRBJ2-7	.	.	11	TGTGCCAGCAGTTATTCTCTTGAGCAGTACTTC	CASSYSLEQYF
TRBV13	TRBJ2-7	.	once	14	TGTGCCAGCAGCGTCCGCTACGGGAGCGACGAGCAGTACTTC	CASSVRYGSDEQYF
TRBV4-1	TRBJ2-7	TRBD1	few	18	TGCGCCAGCAGCCAGGGGCTCTCCGGGACAGGGGGCTCCTACGAGCAGTACTTC	CASSQGLSGTGGSYEQYF
TRBV5-1	TRBJ2-7	TRBD1	.	17	TGCGCCAGCAGCGACTCCGGGACAGGGGGCCTTTCCTACGAGCAGTACTTC	CASSDSGTGGLSYEQYF
TRBV2	TRBJ1-2	.	once	14	TGTGCCAGCAGTGTCCGGGGGGCCTCCTATGGCTACACCTTC	CASSVRGASYGYTF
TRBV6-6	TRBJ2-7	.	.	14	TGTGCCAGCAGTTGGAAGAACGTCGGGTACGAGCAGTACTTC	CASSWKNVGYEQYF
TRBV28	TRBJ1-4	.	once	16	TGTGCCAGCAGTTTGGGCAGCTTCGCAACTAATGAAAAACTGTTTTTT	CASSLGSFATNEKLFF
TRBV5-8	TRBJ2-2	TRBD1	.	16	TGTGCCAGCAGCATAGGACAGGGTGCGAACACCGGGGAGCTGTTTTTT	CASSIGQGANTGELFF
TRBV11-2	TRBJ1-1	TRBD1	.	18	TGTGCCAGCAGCTTACGACGAAAACTTGGGACAGGGGATCCTGAAGCTTTCTTT	CASSLRRKLGTGDPEAFF
TRBV7-6	TRBJ1-5	.	.	16	TGTGCCAGCAGCCCACCTAAGGACAGAATTAATCAGCCCCAGCATTTT	CASSPPKDRINQPQHF
TRBV2	TRBJ2-5	TRBD1	.	12	TGTGCCAGCAGGGACAGGATTGAGACCCAGTACTTC	CASRDRIETQYF
TRBV19	TRBJ2-7	TRBD1	.	13	TGTGCCAGTAGCCGACAGGGAGTGGGCGAGCAGTACTTC	CASSRQGVGEQYF
TRBV6-6	TRBJ1-3	.	.	16	TGTGCCAGCAGTTACCGACGGGGAAAGGGTGGAAACACCATATATTTT	CASSYRRGKGGNTIYF
TRBV4-1	TRBJ2-3	.	.	18	TGCGCCAGCAGCCAAGTGGTTTCAGTGCGGCCTAGCACAGATACGCAGTATTTT	CASSQVVSVRPSTDTQYF
TRBV5-1	TRBJ2-2	.	.	15	TGCGCCAGCAGCTTTCTGGGTAGCGACACCGGGGAGCTGTTTTTT	CASSFLGSDTGELFF
TRBV29-1	TRBJ1-3	.	.	14	TGCAGCGTTGATTTTTCGGGTTCTGGAAACACCATATATTTT	CSVDFSGSGNTIYF
TRBV5-4	TRBJ1-2	.	once	14	TGTGCCAGCAACAGGTTCGGGGACTACTATGGCTACACCTTC	CASNRFGDYYGYTF
TRBV19	TRBJ2-5	.	.	13	TGTGCCAGTAGTACCTCTAGCGTAGAGACCCAGTACTTC	CASSTSSVETQYF
TRBV6-1	TRBJ1-6	.	few	17	TGTGCCAGCAGTGACACAGGGCAAAGCTCCTATAATTCACCCCTCCACTTT	CASSDTGQSSYNSPLHF
TRBV29-1	TRBJ1-3	TRBD1	few	13	TGCAGCGTTATTGAGACAGGGAGAAACACCATATATTTT	CSVIETGRNTIYF